A single sample gave rise to the 18 T cell receptor beta chains below, sequenced in a study of human T cells and chemical hapten exposure. In TCRdb, the RACE reads were re-called with MiXCR into one record per CDR3 protein. Among 85,000 to 100,000 distinct CDR3 sequences listed, around an eighth were seen once. Documented time point: patch test 1, 2 weeks after DPC sensitization. Treatment in this sample: therapeutic diphenylcyclopropenone sensitization with weekly scalp DPC. The material was whole blood, obtained in connection with sensitization to the hapten diphenylcyclopropenone (DPC). The receptors come from a woman aged 40 to 50 with alopecia areata. Some clones in this sample may be carry-over from other donors' samples.

This clonotype was found a few times. The genes are TRBV4-2 and TRBJ2-1; 9 nucleotides align to TRBD2. From germline, CDR1 is LGHNA and CDR2 YNFKEQ. The ends lost 3 bases at V and 4 bases at J; junction bases unmatched: 7. The CDR3 sequence is 16 residues long. The CDR3 here is CASSHLTSGSYNEQFF. The CDR3 coding sequence is TGTGCCAGCAGCCACCTGACTAGCGGATCATACAATGAGCAGTTCTTC.

This clonotype has at least ten counts. The genes are TRBV14 and TRBJ2-2; D is perhaps TRBD1 (5 bases). This CDR3 comprises 16 residues. The germline CDR1 and CDR2 sequences are SGHDN and FVKESK. V dropped 3 bases and J dropped 5 bases, with 16 bases sitting between them. The chain's CDR3 is CASSQWGTQGTGELFF. The CDR3 DNA sequence: TGTGCCAGCAGCCAGTGGGGAACGCAGGGAACCGGGGAGCTGTTTTTT.

The chain recombines TRBV7-9 with TRBJ2-2; no clear D. CDR3 size: 16 residues. Deletions cut 5 bases from V and 2 bases from J, with 15 bases between. Germline lookup yields CDR1 SEHNR and CDR2 FQNEAQ (reference sequence). CDR3 amino acids: CASSLDVTVNTGELFF. CDR3 DNA: TGTGCCAGCAGCCTCGACGTCACGGTTAACACCGGGGAGCTGTTTTTT.

This clonotype was counted only a few times. This chain uses TRBV2 with TRBJ1-1; no clear D. This CDR3 comprises 14 residues. V shed 5 bases and J shed 1 base, with 11 bases lying between them. Germline CDR1 SNHLY, CDR2 FYNNEI. The CDR3 here is CASSSGLGNTEAFF. CDR3 in DNA: TGTGCCAGCAGTTCAGGACTGGGGAACACTGAAGCTTTCTTT.

The sample holds a few counts of this clonotype. The J gene is TRBJ1-1, the V gene TRBV6-6; 12 bases align to TRBD1. Germline V lookup: CDR1 MNHNY, CDR2 SVGAGI (reference sequence). The CDR3 length is 16 residues. V shed 8 bases and J 5 bases; nucleotides not matched to a gene: 12. CDR3 sequence (DNA): TGTGCCAGCGACGACCAGGGACAGGGGGCCGGGACTGAAGCTTTCTTT. Protein: CASDDQGQGAGTEAFF.

This clonotype was counted only a few times. The V gene is TRBV6-1, the J gene TRBJ2-7, with D hard to call. Germline V gives CDR1 MNHNS, CDR2 SASEGT. This CDR3 is 15 amino acids long. V was clipped by 4 bases and J by 2 bases, with 15 bases between them. The CDR3 here is CASSAPDQPPYEQYF. The CDR3 region has the DNA TGTGCCAGCAGTGCTCCGGACCAACCACCCTACGAGCAGTACTTC.

In this sample, this clonotype turned up many times. The V call is TRBV9, the J call TRBJ2-5; D possibly matches TRBD1 or TRBD2 (5 bases each). The germline V and J ends were trimmed by 3 bases and 0 bases, with 9 bases remaining between them. The length of the CDR3 is 14 residues. Per the germline V gene, CDR1 is SGDLS and CDR2 is YYNGEE. The CDR3 DNA reads TGTGCCAGCAGCGCCTGGGGGTACCAAGAGACCCAGTACTTC. Protein product: CASSAWGYQETQYF.

This clonotype appeared many times. The genes are TRBV4-1 and TRBJ2-1, with 7 bases matching TRBD2. Germline V gene sequence: CDR1 MGHRA, CDR2 YSYEKL. With 2 bases clipped from V and 3 bases from J, the junction kept 7 bases outside the gene matches. The CDR3 extends over 16 amino acids. For the CDR3, the DNA is TGCGCCAGCAGCCAATTTACCAGCGGGAACTACAATGAGCAGTTCTTC. This codes for CASSQFTSGNYNEQFF.

This clonotype was picked up a small number of times. The chain links TRBV21-1 to TRBJ2-4. TRBV21-1 is an annotated pseudogene. This CDR3 has 16 amino acids. CDR3 protein: CASSKVLGLAKNIQYF. The CDR3 bases are TGTGCCAGCAGCAAAGTCCTAGGTTTAGCCAAAAACATTCAGTACTTC.

Written as DNA, the CDR3 is TGCGCCAGCAGCCAAGGAGGACGGGGGGGATACGAGCAGTACTTC. It specifies CASSQGGRGGYEQYF. The rearrangement joins TRBV4-3 to TRBJ2-7; 8 bases map to TRBD2. CDR3 length: 15 residues. V trimming: 1 base; J trimming: 4 bases; junction bases outside the gene matches: 6. Germline lookup yields CDR1 LGHNA and CDR2 YSLEER.

This chain's CDR3 is CASSYGAQTFYSNQPQHF. CDR3 DNA: TGTGCCAGCAGTTATGGGGCCCAGACTTTTTATAGCAATCAGCCCCAGCATTTT. The chain recombines TRBV6-2 or TRBV6-3 with TRBJ1-5, with D possibly matching TRBD1 (5 bases). Germline CDR1 and CDR2: MNHEY and SVGEGT. The CDR3 contains 18 residues. V was shortened by 3 bases and J by 0 bases, with 18 bases between the two germline ends.

This sequence joins TRBV3-1 and TRBJ2-7; D is ambiguous. CDR1 and CDR2 (germline): LGHDT, YNNKEL (reference sequence). The CDR3 runs 11 residues. The V end was cut by 4 bases, the J end by 6 bases, with 7 bases between. The CDR3 loop is CASSLLAEQYF. CDR3 coding DNA: TGTGCCAGCAGCCTATTGGCCGAGCAGTACTTC.

This rearrangement joins TRBV9 to TRBJ2-6, with D perhaps TRBD1 (6 bases). This CDR3 contains 17 residues. Trimming removed 5 bases at V and 0 bases at J, with 15 bases between. The germline V gene encodes CDR1 SGDLS and CDR2 YYNGEE. CDR3 region: CASSHPTGYSGANVLTF. CDR3 nucleotides: TGTGCCAGCAGTCACCCGACAGGCTACTCTGGGGCCAACGTCCTGACTTTC.

This clonotype was seen ten or more times. J is TRBJ2-7 and V is TRBV4-1; D might be TRBD2 (6 bases). CDR3 length: 14 amino acids. Germline V gene lookup returns CDR1 MGHRA and CDR2 YSYEKL. The germline V and J ends were trimmed by 4 bases and 4 bases, with 14 bases remaining between them. The CDR3 DNA follows: TGCGCCAGCAGCCTCTTGCGGGATAATTACGAGCAGTACTTC. It codes for CASSLLRDNYEQYF.

J is TRBJ2-3 and V is TRBV7-9; no clear D gene. The germline gives CDR1 SEHNR, CDR2 FQNEAQ (reference sequence). CDR3 length: 13 residues. Trimming cost V 5 bases and J 4 bases, with 10 bases left between them. The CDR3 DNA sequence: TGTGCCAGCAGCGACATAGGCCCAGATACGCAGTATTTT. This translates into CASSDIGPDTQYF.

In this sample, this clonotype turned up many times. The chain carries TRBV5-4 and TRBJ2-4; 9 nucleotides match TRBD2. This CDR3 has 14 amino acids. Trimming removed 6 bases from V and 5 bases from J; junction bases left unmatched: 6. The germline V gene has CDR1 SGHNT and CDR2 YYREEE (reference sequence). The CDR3 here is CASTRGGAENIQYF. DNA of the CDR3: TGTGCCAGCACCCGCGGGGGGGCGGAAAACATTCAGTACTTC.

V gene TRBV5-1 combines with J gene TRBJ2-5, with D perhaps assigned TRBD1 or TRBD2 (5 bases each). The ends were cut back, 3 bases at V and 3 bases at J, with 18 bases in the middle. Germline V gene lookup returns CDR1 SGHRS and CDR2 YFSETQ. This CDR3 spans 16 amino acids. The CDR3 is CASSSGPLGRKETQYF. CDR3 DNA: TGCGCCAGCAGCTCCGGGCCTCTGGGACGGAAAGAGACCCAGTACTTC.

This clonotype has ten or more counts. The CDR3 DNA reads TGTGCCAGCAGCCAAGCAGGGGCCGACACTGAAGCTTTCTTT. This translates into CASSQAGADTEAFF. The V gene is TRBV3-1, the J gene TRBJ1-1, with D maybe TRBD1 (6 bases). CDR3 size: 14 residues. The germline CDR1 and CDR2 sequences are LGHDT and YNNKEL (reference sequence). V was cut by 1 base and J by 3 bases, with 9 bases left in between. The variable domain in full, completed from reference TRBV3-1 and TRBJ1-1, reads DTAVSQTPKYLVTQMGNDKSIKCEQNLGHDTMYWYKQDSKKFLKIMFSYNNKELIINETVPNRFSPKSPDKAHLNLHINSLELGDSAVYFCASSQAGADTEAFFGQGTRLTVV.